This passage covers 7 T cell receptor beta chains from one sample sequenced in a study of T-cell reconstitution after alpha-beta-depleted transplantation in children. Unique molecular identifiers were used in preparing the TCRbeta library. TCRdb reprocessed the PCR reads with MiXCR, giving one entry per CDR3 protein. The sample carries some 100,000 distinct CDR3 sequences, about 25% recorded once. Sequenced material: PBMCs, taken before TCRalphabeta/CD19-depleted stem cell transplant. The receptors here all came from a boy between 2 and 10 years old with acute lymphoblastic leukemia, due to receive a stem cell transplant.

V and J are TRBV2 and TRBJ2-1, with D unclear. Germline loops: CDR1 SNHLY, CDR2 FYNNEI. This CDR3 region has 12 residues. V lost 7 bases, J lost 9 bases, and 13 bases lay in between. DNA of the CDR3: TGTGCCAGCAAATCGACCACCAGTGAGCAGTTCTTC. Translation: CASKSTTSEQFF.

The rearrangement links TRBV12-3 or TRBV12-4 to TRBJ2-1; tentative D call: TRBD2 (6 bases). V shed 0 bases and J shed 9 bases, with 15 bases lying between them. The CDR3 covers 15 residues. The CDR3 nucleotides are TGTGCCAGCAGTTTAGCTAGCGGAGGCCGGGGTGAGCAGTTCTTC. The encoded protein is CASSLASGGRGEQFF.

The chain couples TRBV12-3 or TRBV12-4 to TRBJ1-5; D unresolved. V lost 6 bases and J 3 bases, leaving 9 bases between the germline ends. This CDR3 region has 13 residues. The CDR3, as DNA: TGTGCCAGCAGACTAGACACCAATCAGCCCCAGCATTTT. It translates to CASRLDTNQPQHF.

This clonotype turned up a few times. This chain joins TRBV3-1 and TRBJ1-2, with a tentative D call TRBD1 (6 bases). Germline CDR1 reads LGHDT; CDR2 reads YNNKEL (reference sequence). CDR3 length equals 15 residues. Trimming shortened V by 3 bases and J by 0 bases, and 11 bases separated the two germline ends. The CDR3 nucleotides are TGTGCCAGCAGCCAGAGACAGGTGCCTAACTATGGCTACACCTTC. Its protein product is CASSQRQVPNYGYTF.

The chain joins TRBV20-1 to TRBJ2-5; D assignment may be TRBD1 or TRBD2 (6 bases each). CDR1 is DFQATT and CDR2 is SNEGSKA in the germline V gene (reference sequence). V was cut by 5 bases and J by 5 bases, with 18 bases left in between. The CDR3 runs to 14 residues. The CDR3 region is CSARNRLGGETQYF. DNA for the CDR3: TGCAGTGCTCGAAACCGACTAGGGGGGGAGACCCAGTACTTC.

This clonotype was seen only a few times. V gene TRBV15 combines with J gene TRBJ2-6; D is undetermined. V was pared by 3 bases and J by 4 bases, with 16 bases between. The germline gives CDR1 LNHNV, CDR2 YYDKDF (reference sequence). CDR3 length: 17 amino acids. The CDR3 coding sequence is TGTGCCACCAGCAGCCGCCGGGTAGGGTACGGGGCCAACGTCCTGACTTTC. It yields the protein CATSSRRVGYGANVLTF.

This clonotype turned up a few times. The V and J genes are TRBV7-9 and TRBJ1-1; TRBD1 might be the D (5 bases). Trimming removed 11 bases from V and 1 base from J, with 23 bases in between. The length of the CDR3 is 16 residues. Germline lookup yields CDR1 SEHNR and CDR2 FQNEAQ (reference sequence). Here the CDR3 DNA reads TGTGCCCACCCCCCCGGGGGGATTGTCGAGAACACTGAAGCTTTCTTT. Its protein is CAHPPGGIVENTEAFF.